Sequencing of this T cell receptor beta chain was carried out in a study of T cells in Graves' hyperthyroidism and ophthalmopathy. This clonotype was seen at least ten times. RNA transcripts served as the template for amplifying TCR beta CDR3 regions. HTBI primers were used for first-round RT-PCR of the TCR CDR3. TCRdb reprocessed the multiplex PCR reads via MiXCR and lists one record per CDR3 protein. The sample holds under 300,000 distinct CDR3 sequences, less than 15% seen once. Source material: blood. This clonotype was sampled from a woman aged 40 to 50 with Graves' hyperthyroidism that later progressed to Graves' ophthalmopathy.

The CDR3: CASSRGTSGLSSYNEQFF. The CDR3 DNA sequence: TGTGCCAGCAGTCGCGGGACTAGCGGGCTTAGCTCCTACAATGAGCAGTTCTTC. The gene calls are TRBV6-1 and TRBJ2-1, with 12 bases fitting TRBD2. The V gene's germline CDR1 is MNHNS and CDR2 SASEGT. This CDR3 region has 18 residues. The ends lost 5 bases at V and 0 bases at J; junction bases unmatched: 8.